This entry lists 9 T cell receptor beta chains sequenced from one sample in a study of memory CD4+ T cells and cytomegalovirus serostatus. The sort gate was single viable CD3+CD4+CD8-CD45RO+ cells for memory CD4+ T cells. TCRdb keeps only in-frame clones here, not all; method: immunoSEQ multiplex PCR. The sample shows more than 45,000 clones, over 75% of them seen only once. Input material: memory CD4+ T cells from blood. The source is an adult in good health and CMV-seronegative.

The V gene is TRBV5-6, the J gene TRBJ2-5; possibly TRBD2 for D (5 bases). The germline CDR1 and CDR2 sequences are SGHDT and YYEEEE. Trimming shortened V by 2 bases and J by 5 bases, and 13 bases separated the two germline ends. CDR3 length equals 14 residues. CDR3: CASSLLSRVETQYF. The CDR3 region has the DNA TGTGCCAGCAGCTTACTTTCGAGGGTCGAGACCCAGTACTTC.

V and J are TRBV7-9 and TRBJ1-2; 9 bases fit TRBD1. V shed 2 bases, J shed 2 bases, and the junction held 6 bases outside the gene matches. The CDR3 runs 16 residues. Looked up from germline, CDR1 is SEHNR and CDR2 is FQNEAQ (reference sequence). The CDR3 reads CASSLLGTGGNYGYTF. As DNA, the CDR3 is TGTGCCAGCAGCTTATTAGGAACAGGGGGCAACTATGGCTACACCTTC.

V usage is TRBV6-1 and J usage is TRBJ1-6; the D is unclear. This CDR3 has 15 residues. CDR1 and CDR2 (germline): MNHNS, SASEGT. V lost 2 bases and J 9 bases, leaving 14 bases between the germline ends. The CDR3, as DNA: TGTGCCAGCAGTGAATCGAAGGTAGTGAGTTCACCCCTCCACTTT. This encodes CASSESKVVSSPLHF.

J is TRBJ1-1 and V is TRBV6-5, with TRBD1 matching over 8 bases. The V and J ends lost 4 bases and 3 bases, in that order; junction bases with no gene match: 1. Germline V CDR1 and CDR2: MNHEY, SVGAGI. This CDR3 has 13 amino acids. The CDR3 region has the DNA TGTGCCAGCAGTTCGACAGGGGACACTGAAGCTTTCTTT. Translation gives CASSSTGDTEAFF.

The CDR3 sequence: CASSQNRLGSSEAFF. CDR3 sequence (DNA): TGTGCCAGCAGCCAAAACAGGCTAGGGAGTTCTGAAGCTTTCTTT. The chain employs TRBV14 and TRBJ1-1; D might be TRBD1 (5 bases). V was pared by 2 bases and J by 6 bases, with 16 bases between. Germline V gives CDR1 SGHDN, CDR2 FVKESK. The CDR3 extends over 15 amino acids.

V is TRBV29-1 and J is TRBJ1-4; no definite D call. The V end lost 3 bases, the J end lost 2 bases, and 7 bases lay between the germline ends. This CDR3 comprises 13 residues. In germline, CDR1 is SQVTM, CDR2 ANQGSEA. The CDR3 DNA reads TGCAGCGTTGAGTCGAGGACTAATGAAAAACTGTTTTTT. Its translation is CSVESRTNEKLFF. Variable domain in full (rest from reference TRBV29-1 and TRBJ1-4): SAVISQKPSRDICQRGTSLTIQCQVDSQVTMMFWYRQQPGQSLTLIATANQGSEATYESGFVIDKFPISRPNLTFSTLTVSNMSPEDSSIYLCSVESRTNEKLFFGSGTQLSVL.

The V and J genes are TRBV10-3 and TRBJ2-3, with D possibly being TRBD2 (7 bases). The germline CDR1 and CDR2 sequences are ENHRY and SYGVKD. V lost 2 bases and J 1 base, leaving 10 bases between the germline ends. This CDR3 spans 15 amino acids. The CDR3: CAISETGRGTDTQYF. CDR3 nucleotides: TGTGCCATCAGTGAGACAGGGAGGGGCACAGATACGCAGTATTTT.

The chain joins TRBV30 to TRBJ2-7, with D hard to call. Germline CDR1 and CDR2: GTSNPN and SVGIG (reference sequence). The CDR3 has 11 residues. Between the trimmed V and J ends, which lost 2 bases and 5 bases, there was a span of 7 bases. The CDR3 coding sequence is TGTGCCTGGAGTTTTAAGCACGAGCAGTACTTC. Translation gives CAWSFKHEQYF.

CDR3 in DNA: TGCAGCGTTGGCGGGGTCAATCAGCCCCAGCATTTT. This codes for CSVGGVNQPQHF. The chain combines TRBV29-1 with TRBJ1-5; D remains unclear. The CDR3 spans 12 residues. Trimming shortened V by 4 bases and J by 3 bases, and 7 bases separated the two germline ends. In germline, CDR1 is SQVTM, CDR2 ANQGSEA.